This is a list of T cell receptor beta chains from one sample in a study of T-cell reconstitution after alpha-beta-depleted transplantation in children. One entry per CDR3 protein, called by TCRdb with MiXCR from the PCR reads. The sample comprises approximately 400,000 distinct CDR3 sequences, approximately 10% of which are singletons, and over 4.5% rests with the top ten. Specimen: PBMCs from the stem cell graft donor, collected from the stem cell graft. These receptors all stem from a human donor who donated a stem cell graft to a child with acute myeloid leukemia. CDR3s include the opening cysteine and the closing phenylalanine or tryptophan.

>TRBJ1-6|TRBV6-2/TRBV6-3
CVSRGGGSPLHF
>TRBJ1-4|TRBV4-3
CASSHRWDGGNEKLFF
>TRBJ2-5|TRBV12-3/TRBV12-4
CASHSFGAGRGAETQYF
>TRBJ2-2|TRBV2
CASSVGASFAGELFF
>TRBJ1-2|TRBV7-9
CASSPSLVYGYTF
>TRBJ2-5|TRBV12-3/TRBV12-4
CASSLASGGIQETQYF
>TRBJ2-5|TRBV5-5
CASSSGLAGPGLGETQYF
>TRBJ2-1|TRBV6-5
CASSYSETPRYDNEQFF
>TRBJ2-1|TRBV27
CASSLSPRQVNEQFF
>TRBJ1-1|TRBV29-1
CSVERGQNTEAFF
>TRBJ1-1|TRBV13
CASSRRTGVYTEAFF
>TRBJ2-2|TRBV29-1
CSVEEANTGELFF